The table lists the clone carrying this TCR beta chain with many counts. The sample belongs to a study of naive and memory T cell subsets. Ligated cDNA underwent four rounds of PCR with nested alpha and beta constant region primers and SP2. Each CDR3 protein is one row after TCRdb ran MiXCR on the 5' RACE reads. The data hold about 62,000 distinct CDR3 sequences, with 6% to 8.5% observed a single time. The CDR3 has 15 residues. The germline V gene encodes CDR1 ENHRY and CDR2 SYGVKD. The germline V and J ends were trimmed by 8 bases and 3 bases, with 17 bases remaining between them. The library had UMIs added by 3' ligation of an oligonucleotide to TCR cDNA.

The V and J genes are TRBV10-3 and TRBJ1-5; D is uncertain. This TCR was sampled from a female donor in good health. CDR3 coding DNA: TGTGCCATCTCTAGGTCCCTCGGGGACAATCAGCCCCAGCATTTT. Protein sequence: CAISRSLGDNQPQHF.